This passage covers 10 T cell receptor beta chains from one sample sequenced in a study of STAT5B mutations in CD4+ large granular lymphocyte leukemia. Libraries were prepared by immunoSEQ multiplex PCR; TCRdb keeps only in-frame clonotypes and omits some of them. Among more than 30,000 clones, approximately 88% were seen once, and the ten largest hold over 0.35%. The source material was CD4+ T cells from blood buffy coats. These receptors came from a human donor in good health.

The gene calls are TRBV9 and TRBJ2-1; 9 bases are a match to TRBD2. The V gene's germline CDR1 is SGDLS and CDR2 YYNGEE. Trimming took 0 bases from V and 4 from J; bases not matched to a gene: 11. The CDR3 contains 18 residues. DNA for the CDR3: TGTGCCAGCAGCGTAGTGTCCGGGACTAGCAGTTCATACAATGAGCAGTTCTTC. It specifies CASSVVSGTSSSYNEQFF.

The rearrangement uses TRBV6-1 and TRBJ2-7; D call uncertain. The V and J ends lost 6 bases and 3 bases respectively, with 12 bases between them. The CDR3 covers 13 residues. Per germline, CDR1 MNHNS and CDR2 SASEGT. The CDR3 nucleotides are TGTGCCAGCAGGCCCACCGGCGTCTACGAGCAGTACTTC. It is translated as CASRPTGVYEQYF.

This rearrangement joins TRBV5-1 to TRBJ2-3, with 9 bases lining up with TRBD2. Germline V gives CDR1 SGHRS, CDR2 YFSETQ. With 4 bases clipped from V and 2 bases from J, the junction kept 14 bases outside the gene matches. The CDR3 consists of 18 residues. Written as DNA, the CDR3 is TGCGCCAGCAGCCGGGTCGGCCTAGCGGGACTAGCCACAGATACGCAGTATTTT. It is translated as CASSRVGLAGLATDTQYF.

CDR3 sequence reads: CAITGAPQETQYF. DNA for the CDR3: TGTGCCATCACAGGGGCGCCCCAAGAGACCCAGTACTTC. The V gene is TRBV10-3, the J gene TRBJ2-5; D is possibly TRBD1 (6 bases). V was clipped by 7 bases and J by 1 base, with 10 bases between them. CDR3 length: 13 amino acids. Germline V lookup: CDR1 ENHRY, CDR2 SYGVKD.

The chain joins TRBV10-3 to TRBJ2-6; D is perhaps TRBD1 or TRBD2 (5 bases each). Germline CDR1 and CDR2: ENHRY and SYGVKD. Trimming removed 3 bases at V and 4 bases at J, with 10 bases between. CDR3 length equals 15 residues. The CDR3 DNA follows: TGTGCCATCAGTGAAGGGACGCCGGGGGCCAACGTCCTGACTTTC. Its translation is CAISEGTPGANVLTF.

V and J are TRBV4-1 and TRBJ2-7, with a possible D match to TRBD2 (6 bases). The ends were cut back, 0 bases at V and 2 bases at J, with 11 bases in the middle. Germline CDR1 is MGHRA and CDR2 is YSYEKL. The CDR3 is 15 amino acids. The CDR3 DNA sequence: TGCGCCAGCAGCCAAGATATTACGGGAGCCTACGAGCAGTACTTC. Translating it yields CASSQDITGAYEQYF.

This clone was counted between two and nine times. The CDR3 bases are TGTGCCAGCAGTTTACTCTCGAACCAGCCCCAGCATTTT. Translating gives CASSLLSNQPQHF. The gene calls are TRBV28 and TRBJ1-5; D gene uncertain. Per the germline V gene, CDR1 is MDHEN and CDR2 is SYDVKM. The CDR3 runs 13 residues. V lost 2 bases and J 7 bases, leaving 9 bases between the germline ends.

This sequence joins TRBV28 and TRBJ2-1, with D tentatively TRBD2 (5 bases). The ends were cut back, 3 bases at V and 13 bases at J, with 13 bases in the middle. Per the germline V gene, CDR1 is MDHEN and CDR2 is SYDVKM. The CDR3 spans 12 residues. The CDR3 loop reads CASSLELGRQFF. The CDR3 nucleotides are TGTGCCAGCAGTTTGGAGTTGGGGAGACAGTTCTTC.

The V gene is TRBV6-1, the J gene TRBJ2-3; D remains ambiguous. Germline CDR1 is MNHNS and CDR2 is SASEGT. Trimming pared 7 bases from V and 0 bases from J, leaving 14 bases between. This CDR3 has 15 residues. As DNA, the CDR3 is TGTGCCAGCATAATCGGCAGGCGTAGCACAGATACGCAGTATTTT. Translated: CASIIGRRSTDTQYF.

This chain uses TRBV6-6 with TRBJ2-7; 10 positions agree with TRBD1. V dropped 5 bases and J dropped 4; count of bases not matched to a gene: 8. Germline V gene data show CDR1 as MNHNY and CDR2 as SVGAGI (reference sequence). The CDR3 has 15 amino acids. This CDR3 is CASSRFGQGVYEQYF. The CDR3 DNA reads TGTGCCAGCAGTCGCTTCGGACAGGGGGTGTACGAGCAGTACTTC.